Sequencing of this T cell receptor (beta chain) was carried out in a study of cytomegalovirus exposure and HLA in healthy donors. The PCR employed 60 Vbeta primers together with 13 Jbeta primers. TCRdb keeps only in-frame clones here, not all; method: immunoSEQ multiplex PCR. The table records some 110,000 clones, around 77% of them present only once. Points from the study as a whole: Common viral pathogens were later found to be apparently linked to several of the most significant clusters.

The CDR3 is made up of 14 amino acids. Deletions cut 8 bases from V and 5 bases from J, with 16 bases between. From germline, CDR1 is LNHDA and CDR2 SQIVND (reference sequence). A note on this clone: What it recognizes is unknown.

The sequence derives from a man aged 45-65 years in good health and CMV-seropositive. The chain has TRBV19 and TRBJ1-5; tentatively, D is TRBD1 (5 bases). The sample comprised PBMCs. CDR3 nucleotides: TGTGCCAGTTTACCCACAGGTTCTCATCAGCCCCAGCATTTT. It is translated as CASLPTGSHQPQHF.